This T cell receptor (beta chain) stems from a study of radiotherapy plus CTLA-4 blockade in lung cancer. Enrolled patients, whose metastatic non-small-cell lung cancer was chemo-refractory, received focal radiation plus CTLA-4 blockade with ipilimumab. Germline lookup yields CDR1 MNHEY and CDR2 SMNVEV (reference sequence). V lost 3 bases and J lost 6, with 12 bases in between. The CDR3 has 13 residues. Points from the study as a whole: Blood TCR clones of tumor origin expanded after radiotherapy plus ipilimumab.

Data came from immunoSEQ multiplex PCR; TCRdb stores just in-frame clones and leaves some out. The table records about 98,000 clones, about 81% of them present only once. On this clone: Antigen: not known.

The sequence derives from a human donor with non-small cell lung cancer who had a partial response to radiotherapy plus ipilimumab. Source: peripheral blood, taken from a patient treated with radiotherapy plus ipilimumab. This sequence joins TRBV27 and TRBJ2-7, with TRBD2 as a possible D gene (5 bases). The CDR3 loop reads CASSFFSEGEQYF. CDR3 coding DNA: TGTGCCAGCAGTTTTTTCAGTGAGGGCGAGCAGTACTTC.